This T cell receptor beta chain was sequenced for a study of cytomegalovirus exposure and HLA in healthy donors. Whole-study context: A preliminary data release comprised tens of millions of unique TCRs obtained from HLA-typed donors. Within the Caucasian-associated ancestry cluster were under 85% of the approximately 400 genotyped donors.

Both 60 Vbeta primers and 13 Jbeta primers went into the PCR. The repertoire was sequenced with immunoSEQ multiplex PCR; TCRdb's copy has only in-frame clones and lacks some. The sample lists about 140,000 clones; 66% were seen once. General observations from the study: Indistinguishable V segments, including TRBV6-2 and TRBV6-3, were excluded. A later analysis showed that HLA-associated TCR beta chains had undergone more clonal expansion than equally common others.

With respect to this clone: What it binds is not known.

The CDR3 is 12 residues long. The TCR comes from a human donor in good health. V gene TRBV21-1 combines with J gene TRBJ2-5; the DNA was not compared with TRBD2, the D call given in the table. TRBV21-1 is flagged as a pseudogene. The specimen was PBMCs. CDR3 sequence (DNA): TGTGCCAGCACCCGGGACCAAGAGACCCAGTACTTC. This translates into CASTRDQETQYF.